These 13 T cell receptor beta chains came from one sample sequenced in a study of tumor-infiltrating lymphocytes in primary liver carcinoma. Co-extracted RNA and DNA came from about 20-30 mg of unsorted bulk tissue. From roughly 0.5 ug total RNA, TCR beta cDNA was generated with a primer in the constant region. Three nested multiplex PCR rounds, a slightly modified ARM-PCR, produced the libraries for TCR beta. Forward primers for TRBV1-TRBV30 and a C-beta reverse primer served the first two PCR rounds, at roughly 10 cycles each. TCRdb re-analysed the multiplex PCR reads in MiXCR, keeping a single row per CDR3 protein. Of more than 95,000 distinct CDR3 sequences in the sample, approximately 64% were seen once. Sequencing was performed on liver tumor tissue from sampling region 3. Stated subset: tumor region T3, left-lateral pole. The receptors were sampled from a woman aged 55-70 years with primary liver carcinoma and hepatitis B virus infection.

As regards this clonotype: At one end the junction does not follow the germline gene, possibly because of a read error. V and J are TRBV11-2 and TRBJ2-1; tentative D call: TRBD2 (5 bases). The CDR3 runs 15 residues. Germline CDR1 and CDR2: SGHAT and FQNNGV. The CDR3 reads CDSSLESGSESERFF. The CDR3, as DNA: TGTGACAGCAGCTTAGAGAGCGGCAGTGAGAGTGAGCGGTTCTTC.

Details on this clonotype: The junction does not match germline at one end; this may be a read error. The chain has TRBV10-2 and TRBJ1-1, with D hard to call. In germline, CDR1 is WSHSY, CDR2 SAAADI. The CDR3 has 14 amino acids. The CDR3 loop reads CACSAKVFASEAFF. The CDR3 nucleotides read TGCGCCTGCAGTGCAAAAGTATTTGCCTCTGAGGCTTTCTTT.

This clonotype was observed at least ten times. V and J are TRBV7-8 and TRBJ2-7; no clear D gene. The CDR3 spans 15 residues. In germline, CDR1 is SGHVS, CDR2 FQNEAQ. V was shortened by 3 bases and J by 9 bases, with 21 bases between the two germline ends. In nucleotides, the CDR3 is TGTGCCAGCAGCTTGGGCAGTAGCATGGGCCCTCGGCAGTACTTC. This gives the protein CASSLGSSMGPRQYF. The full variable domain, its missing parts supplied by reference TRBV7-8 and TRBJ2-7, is GAGVSQSPRYKVAKRGQDVALRCDPISGHVSLFWYQQALGQGPEFLTYFQNEAQLDKSGLPSDRFFAERPEGSVSTLKIQRTQQEDSAVYLCASSLGSSMGPRQYFGPGTRLTVT.

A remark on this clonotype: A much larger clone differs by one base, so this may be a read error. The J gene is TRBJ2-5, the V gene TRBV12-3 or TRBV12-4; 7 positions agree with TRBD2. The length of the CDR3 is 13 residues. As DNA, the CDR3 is TGTGCCAGCAGTCGGGGGGTAGGGGAGACCCAGTGCTTC. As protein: CASSRGVGETQCF.

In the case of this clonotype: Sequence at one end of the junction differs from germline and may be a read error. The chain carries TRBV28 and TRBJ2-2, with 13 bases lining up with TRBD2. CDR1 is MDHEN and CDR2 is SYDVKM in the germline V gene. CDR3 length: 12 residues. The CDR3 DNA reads TGTGCCAGCAGGGGACTAGCGGGGAGCTGTTCTTTT. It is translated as CASRGLAGSCSF.

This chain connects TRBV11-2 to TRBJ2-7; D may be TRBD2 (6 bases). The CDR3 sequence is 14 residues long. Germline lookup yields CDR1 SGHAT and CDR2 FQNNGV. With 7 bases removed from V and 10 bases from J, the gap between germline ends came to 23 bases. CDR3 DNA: TGTGCCAGCATCCACCAGAGAGCGGGTGGCGAACAGTACTTC. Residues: CASIHQRAGGEQYF. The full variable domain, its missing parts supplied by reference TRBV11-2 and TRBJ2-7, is EAGVAQSPRYKIIEKRQSVAFWCNPISGHATLYWYQQILGQGPKLLIQFQNNGVVDDSQLPKDRFSAERLKGVDSTLKIQPAKLEDSAVYLCASIHQRAGGEQYFGPGTRLTVT.

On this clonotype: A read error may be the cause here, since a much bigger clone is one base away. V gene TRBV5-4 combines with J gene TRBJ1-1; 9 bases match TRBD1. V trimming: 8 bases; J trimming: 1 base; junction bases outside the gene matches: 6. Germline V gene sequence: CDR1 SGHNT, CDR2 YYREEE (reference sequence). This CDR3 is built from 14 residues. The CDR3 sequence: CARSPTGGNTEAFF. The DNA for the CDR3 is TGTGCCAGGAGCCCGACAGGGGGGAACACTGAAGCTTTCTTT.

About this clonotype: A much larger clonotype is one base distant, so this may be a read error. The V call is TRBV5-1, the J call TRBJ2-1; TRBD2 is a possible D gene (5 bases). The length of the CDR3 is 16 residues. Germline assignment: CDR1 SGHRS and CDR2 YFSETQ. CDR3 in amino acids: CASSLSADYTYDEQFF. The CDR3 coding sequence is TGCGCCAGCAGCTTGTCGGCTGACTATACCTACGATGAGCAGTTCTTC.

CDR3 region: CASSLMGQGNTEAFF. CDR3 bases: TGTGCCAGCAGTCTGATGGGACAGGGTAACACTGAAGCTTTCTTT. This chain connects TRBV28 to TRBJ1-1, with 9 positions matching TRBD1. Germline CDR1 and CDR2: MDHEN and SYDVKM. V lost 5 bases and J lost 2; bases outside the gene matches: 6. The CDR3 runs 15 residues.

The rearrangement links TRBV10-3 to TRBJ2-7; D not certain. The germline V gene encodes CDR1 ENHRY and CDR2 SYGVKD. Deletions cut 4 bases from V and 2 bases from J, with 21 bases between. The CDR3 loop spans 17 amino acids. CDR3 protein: CAISGLESQANTYEQYF. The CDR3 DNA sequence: TGTGCCATCAGTGGATTAGAATCCCAGGCGAACACCTACGAGCAGTACTTC.

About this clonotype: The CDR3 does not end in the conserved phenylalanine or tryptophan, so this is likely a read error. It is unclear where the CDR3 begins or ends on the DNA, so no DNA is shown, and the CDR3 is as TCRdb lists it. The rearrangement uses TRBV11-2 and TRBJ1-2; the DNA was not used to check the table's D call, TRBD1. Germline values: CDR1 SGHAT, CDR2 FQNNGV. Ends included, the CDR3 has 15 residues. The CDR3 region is CASSSHMGHSYGYAL.

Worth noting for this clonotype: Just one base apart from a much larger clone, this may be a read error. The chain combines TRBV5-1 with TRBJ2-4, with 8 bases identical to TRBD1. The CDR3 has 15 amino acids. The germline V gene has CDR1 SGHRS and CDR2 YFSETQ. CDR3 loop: CASSPSTGGRNIKYF. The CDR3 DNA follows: TGCGCCAGCAGCCCTAGTACAGGGGGGCGAAACATTAAGTACTTC. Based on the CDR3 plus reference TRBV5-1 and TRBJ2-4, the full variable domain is KAGVTQTPRYLIKTRGQQVTLSCSPISGHRSVSWYQQTPGQGLQFLFEYFSETQRNKGNFPGRFSGRQFSNSRSEMNVSTLELGDSALYLCASSPSTGGRNIKYFGAGTRLSVL.

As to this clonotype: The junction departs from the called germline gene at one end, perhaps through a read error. The CDR3 sequence: CASRQREGHQETQYF. CDR3 nucleotide sequence: TGTGCCAGCAGACAGCGGGAGGGCCATCAAGAGACACAGTACTTC. The V call is TRBV6-1, the J call TRBJ2-5; 10 bases agree with TRBD2. This CDR3 spans 15 amino acids. From germline, CDR1 is MNHNS and CDR2 SASEGT.